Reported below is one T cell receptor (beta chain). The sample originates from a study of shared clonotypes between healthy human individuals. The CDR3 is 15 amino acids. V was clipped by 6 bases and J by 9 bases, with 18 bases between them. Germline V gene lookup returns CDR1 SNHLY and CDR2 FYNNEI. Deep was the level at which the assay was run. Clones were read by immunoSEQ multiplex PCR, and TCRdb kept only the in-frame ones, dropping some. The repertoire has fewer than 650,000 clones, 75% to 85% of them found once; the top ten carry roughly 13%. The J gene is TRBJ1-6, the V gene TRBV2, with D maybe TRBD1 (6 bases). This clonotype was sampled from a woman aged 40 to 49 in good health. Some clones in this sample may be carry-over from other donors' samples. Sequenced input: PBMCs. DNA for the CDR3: TGTGCCAGCAGCGACTCAGGGGAGCGAGGTTCACCCCTCCACTTT. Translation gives CASSDSGERGSPLHF.